This T cell receptor (beta chain) derives from a study of blood T cells in healthy people across ages. With 7 bases removed from V and 2 bases from J, the gap between germline ends came to 12 bases. Germline assignment: CDR1 DFQATT and CDR2 SNEGSKA (reference sequence). The CDR3 sequence is 12 residues long. Using a J-beta primer mix together with a sample-barcoded 5' primer, a second PCR was run for about 7 to 12 cycles. TCRdb analysed the 5' RACE reads with MiXCR anew, one entry per CDR3 protein. The repertoire holds fewer than 900,000 distinct CDR3 sequences, with 43% as singletons. The chain has TRBV20-1 and TRBJ2-7; tentatively, D is TRBD1 (5 bases). This sequence originates from a woman in her sixties in good health. The sequenced sample consisted of blood. For the CDR3, the DNA is TGCAGTGGACAGTCCTCAGCCTACGAGCAGTACTTC. As protein: CSGQSSAYEQYF.